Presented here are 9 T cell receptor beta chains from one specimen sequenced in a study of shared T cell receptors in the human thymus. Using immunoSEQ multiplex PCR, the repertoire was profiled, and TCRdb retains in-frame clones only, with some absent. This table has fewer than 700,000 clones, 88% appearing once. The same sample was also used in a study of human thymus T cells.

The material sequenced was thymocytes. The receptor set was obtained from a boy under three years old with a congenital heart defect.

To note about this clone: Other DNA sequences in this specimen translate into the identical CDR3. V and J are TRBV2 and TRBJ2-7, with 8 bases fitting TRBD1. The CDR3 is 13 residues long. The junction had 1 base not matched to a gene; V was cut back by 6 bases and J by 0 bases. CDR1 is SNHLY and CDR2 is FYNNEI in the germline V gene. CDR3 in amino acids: CASRGTGSYEQYF. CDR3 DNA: TGTGCCAGCAGGGGGACAGGCTCCTACGAGCAGTACTTC.

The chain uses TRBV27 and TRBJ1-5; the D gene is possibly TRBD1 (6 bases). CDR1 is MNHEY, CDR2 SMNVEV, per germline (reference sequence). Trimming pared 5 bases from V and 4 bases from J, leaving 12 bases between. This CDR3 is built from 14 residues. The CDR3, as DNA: TGTGCCAGCAGTCCTAGGACAGAGAATCAGCCCCAGCATTTT. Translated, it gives CASSPRTENQPQHF.

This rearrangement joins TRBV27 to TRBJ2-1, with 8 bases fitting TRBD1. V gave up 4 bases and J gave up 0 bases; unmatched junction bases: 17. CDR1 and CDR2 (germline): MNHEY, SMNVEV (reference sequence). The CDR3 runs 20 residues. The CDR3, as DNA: TGTGCCAGCAGTTACATCCCCGACTCGACAGGGGAAAGCTCCTACAATGAGCAGTTCTTC. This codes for CASSYIPDSTGESSYNEQFF.

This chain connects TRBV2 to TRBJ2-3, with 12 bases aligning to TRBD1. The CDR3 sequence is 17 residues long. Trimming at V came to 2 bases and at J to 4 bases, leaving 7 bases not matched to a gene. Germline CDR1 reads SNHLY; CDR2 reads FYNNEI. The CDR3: CASSERGTGGGPDTQYF. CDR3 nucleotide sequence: TGTGCCAGCAGTGAAAGGGGGACAGGGGGCGGCCCAGATACGCAGTATTTT.

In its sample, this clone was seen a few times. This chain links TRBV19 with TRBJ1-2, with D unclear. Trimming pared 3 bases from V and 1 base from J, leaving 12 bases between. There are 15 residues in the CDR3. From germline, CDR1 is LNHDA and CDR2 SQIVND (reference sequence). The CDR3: CASSIGRAINYGYTF. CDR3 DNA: TGTGCCAGTAGTATCGGGAGGGCTATTAACTATGGCTACACCTTC.

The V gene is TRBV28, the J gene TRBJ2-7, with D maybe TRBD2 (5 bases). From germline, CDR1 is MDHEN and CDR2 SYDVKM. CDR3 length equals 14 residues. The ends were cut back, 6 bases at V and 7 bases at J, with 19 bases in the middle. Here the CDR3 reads CASRTTAVPGEQYF. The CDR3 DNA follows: TGTGCCAGCAGAACCACAGCCGTCCCGGGGGAGCAGTACTTC.

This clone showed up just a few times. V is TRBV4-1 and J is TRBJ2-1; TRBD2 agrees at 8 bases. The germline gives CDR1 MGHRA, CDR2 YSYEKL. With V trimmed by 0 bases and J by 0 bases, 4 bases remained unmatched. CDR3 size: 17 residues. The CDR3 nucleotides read TGCGCCAGCAGCCAAGATGTAGCGGGGTTCTCCTACAATGAGCAGTTCTTC. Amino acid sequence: CASSQDVAGFSYNEQFF.

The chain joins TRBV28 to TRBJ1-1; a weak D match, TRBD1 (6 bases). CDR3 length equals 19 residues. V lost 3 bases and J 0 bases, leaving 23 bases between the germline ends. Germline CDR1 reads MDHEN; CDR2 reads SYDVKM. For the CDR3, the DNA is TGTGCCAGCAGTTTCAGGGGACCTCACAGGGTCGGGATGAACACTGAAGCTTTCTTT. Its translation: CASSFRGPHRVGMNTEAFF. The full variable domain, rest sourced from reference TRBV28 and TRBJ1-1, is DVKVTQSSRYLVKRTGEKVFLECVQDMDHENMFWYRQDPGLGLRLIYFSYDVKMKEKGDIPEGYSVSREKKERFSLILESASTNQTSMYLCASSFRGPHRVGMNTEAFFGQGTRLTVV.

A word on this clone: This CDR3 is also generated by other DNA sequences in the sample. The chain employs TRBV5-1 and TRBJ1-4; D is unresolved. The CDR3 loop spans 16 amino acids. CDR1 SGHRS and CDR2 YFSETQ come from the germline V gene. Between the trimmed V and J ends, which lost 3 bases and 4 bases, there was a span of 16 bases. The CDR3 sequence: CASSCGGPGINEKLFF. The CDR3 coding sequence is TGCGCCAGCAGCTGCGGCGGGCCAGGTATTAATGAAAAACTGTTTTTT.